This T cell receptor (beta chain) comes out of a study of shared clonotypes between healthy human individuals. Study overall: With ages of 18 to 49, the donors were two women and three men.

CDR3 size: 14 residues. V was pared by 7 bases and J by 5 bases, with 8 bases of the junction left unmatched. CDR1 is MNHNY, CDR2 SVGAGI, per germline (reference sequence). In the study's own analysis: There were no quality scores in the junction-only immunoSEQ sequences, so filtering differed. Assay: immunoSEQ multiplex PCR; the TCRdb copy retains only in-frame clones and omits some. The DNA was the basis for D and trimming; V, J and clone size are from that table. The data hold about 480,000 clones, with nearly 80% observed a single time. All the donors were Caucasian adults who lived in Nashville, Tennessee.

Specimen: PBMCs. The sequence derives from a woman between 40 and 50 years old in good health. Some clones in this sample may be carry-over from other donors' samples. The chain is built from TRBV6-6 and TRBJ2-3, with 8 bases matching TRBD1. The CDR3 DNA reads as TGTGCCAGCATAGGGACAGGACGCGGAGATACGCAGTATTTT. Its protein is CASIGTGRGDTQYF.